The clone carrying this T cell receptor beta chain was recorded many times. What it recognizes is unknown. TCRdb analysed the multiplex PCR reads with MiXCR anew, one entry per CDR3 protein. The repertoire includes fewer than 140,000 distinct CDR3 sequences, approximately 28% of them detected once, and 4.5% to 7% sits in the top ten. Samples came from axillary lymph nodes draining the breast cancer. CDR1 KGHSH and CDR2 LQKENI come from the germline V gene. CDR3 length: 16 amino acids. With V trimmed by 1 base and J by 2 bases, 5 bases remained unmatched. This entry belongs to a study of breast tumors, draining lymph nodes, adjacent tissues. Study results and caveats: Luminal-like breast cancer showed significantly greater tumor-nontumor repertoire similarity than basal-like breast cancer did. Findings are consistent with lymph node origin and intratumoral expansion of most tumor T cells. Tumor T cell lymph node origin was a supported hypothesis, not proven. Compared with lymph nodes, tumors were less diverse; compared with nontumor tissue, more.

Material: axillary lymph node tissue. The V call is TRBV18, the J call TRBJ2-5; the match to TRBD2 covers 9 bases. The source is a female donor with breast cancer. Some clones in this sample may be carry-over from other donors' samples. The CDR3 nucleotides are TGTGCCAGCTCACCACTAGGGACTAGCTTTCAAGAGACCCAGTACTTC. It specifies CASSPLGTSFQETQYF.